Listed below are T cell receptor beta chains from one sample, sequenced in a study of metastatic and nonmetastatic thyroid tumors. TCRdb re-clonotyped the PCR reads through MiXCR. The sample holds roughly 44,000 clones, roughly 26% seen once. Sequenced material: tumor tissue. All receptors derive from a female donor with papillary thyroid cancer or a benign thyroid nodule (not recorded which). Some clones in this sample may be carry-over from other donors' samples. The conserved cysteine and the conserved F or W are not part of the CDR3 here. The order of the fields is V gene, CDR3 protein.

V gene: TRBV28; CDR3 protein: ASRSTGTGELF
V gene: TRBV11-2; CDR3 protein: ASSPLMARNTGELF
V gene: TRBV9; CDR3 protein: ASSSGVAGLWDTQY
V gene: TRBV7-9; CDR3 protein: ASSGAGDYEQY
V gene: TRBV7-9; CDR3 protein: ASSLRLGRHPQETQY
V gene: TRBV4-2; CDR3 protein: ASSQVDLSKGALGYT
V gene: TRBV10-3; CDR3 protein: AISESRNYGYT
V gene: TRBV11-2; CDR3 protein: ASSSPLGQVNSPLH
V gene: TRBV20-1; CDR3 protein: SAVPTGHEQY
V gene: TRBV10-3; CDR3 protein: AISDGNEQF
V gene: TRBV13; CDR3 protein: ASSLDGYGETQY
V gene: TRBV27; CDR3 protein: ASSRREINEQY
V gene: TRBV12-3/TRBV12-4; CDR3 protein: ASSPRVNTEAF
V gene: TRBV28; CDR3 protein: ASSRWGSAEQY
V gene: TRBV6-1; CDR3 protein: ASREDGYT
V gene: TRBV10-3; CDR3 protein: AISVSQPNTEAF
V gene: TRBV6-9; CDR3 protein: AISRLAGAPREQF
V gene: TRBV13; CDR3 protein: ASSLSGRAYYEQY
V gene: TRBV5-6; CDR3 protein: ASSVRSFEQF
V gene: TRBV3-1; CDR3 protein: ASSQMGHLTYEQY
V gene: TRBV5-1; CDR3 protein: ASSLDSGYAGELS
V gene: TRBV11-2; CDR3 protein: ASSLTGQVKAF
V gene: TRBV6-2/TRBV6-3; CDR3 protein: DSSSGRLVGLASYEQY
V gene: TRBV20-1; CDR3 protein: SAHTSGTGSEQY
V gene: TRBV9; CDR3 protein: ASSVGDSLSPLH
V gene: TRBV5-1; CDR3 protein: ASSETDSYTEAF